The TCR beta chain described here comes from a study of Ad26.COV2.S vaccination and SARS-CoV-2 variants. Study-wide background: Dosing was one shot or two shots 56 days apart.

CDR3 length equals 16 residues. The germline V gene has CDR1 SEHNR and CDR2 FQNEAQ (reference sequence). Trimming removed 10 bases from V and 5 bases from J; junction bases left unmatched: 13. Treatment meaning: roughly 18 received Ad26.COV2.S at low or high dose, single or two shots; about 5 received placebo; per-sample allocation not given. Sampling was done on day 63 after the first vaccine or placebo injection. This clone was seen once. The protocol was immunoSEQ multiplex PCR, while the TCRdb copy is restricted to in-frame clones and leaves out a portion. The sample lists 500,000 or so clones, 89% occurring once.

Specimen: peripheral blood, collected in a trial of Ad26.COV2.S vaccine versus placebo. The V call is TRBV7-9, the J call TRBJ2-1; 11 bases map to TRBD2. The clonotype was recovered from a person aged 18-65 years who received the Ad26.COV2.S COVID-19 vaccine or a placebo. The CDR3 DNA reads TGTGCCAACACTCCGGGACTAGCGGACATAAACAATGAGCAGTTCTTC. This gives the protein CANTPGLADINNEQFF.